One sample yielded the 25 T cell receptor beta chains listed below, sequenced in a study of tumor-infiltrating lymphocytes in primary liver carcinoma. The researchers produced TCR beta cDNA from roughly 550 ng total RNA with a constant-region primer. What produced the TCR beta libraries was three nested multiplex PCR rounds using slightly modified ARM-PCR. Primers for the first two PCR rounds were TRBV1-TRBV30 forward primers and a C-beta reverse primer (about 9 cycles per round). Each CDR3 protein gets one entry after TCRdb re-called the multiplex PCR reads with MiXCR. The sample has over 250,000 distinct CDR3 sequences, around 50% seen once. The study extracted blood RNA from unsorted whole blood and also extracted germline DNA. The sample was peripheral blood. All receptors come from a woman in her 30s with primary liver carcinoma and hepatitis B virus infection.

About this clonotype: A much larger clone differs from this one at a single base, so this may be a read error. V gene TRBV28 combines with J gene TRBJ1-1; 9 nucleotides match TRBD1. The CDR3 is made up of 13 amino acids. The V and J ends lost 7 bases and 10 bases, in that order; junction bases with no gene match: 10. Germline V gene lookup returns CDR1 MDHEN and CDR2 SYDVKM. The CDR3 sequence is CASTRDRVNTAFF. CDR3 in DNA: TGTGCCAGCACTAGGGACAGGGTTAATACAGCTTTCTTT.

This clonotype was detected ten times or more. The chain employs TRBV29-1 and TRBJ2-1; tentatively, D is TRBD1 (5 bases). V dropped 5 bases and J dropped 5 bases, with 13 bases sitting between them. There are 13 residues in the CDR3. Germline-derived CDR1 and CDR2 are SQVTM and ANQGSEA. CDR3 in DNA: TGCAGCGTTAGGGGCAGGGCTGACAATGAGCAGTTCTTC. It is translated as CSVRGRADNEQFF.

This clonotype was seen more than once but under ten times. This chain links TRBV29-1 with TRBJ1-1; D not certain. Germline V CDR1 and CDR2: SQVTM, ANQGSEA. Trimming removed 1 base from V and 0 bases from J, with 12 bases in between. This CDR3 contains 15 residues. For the CDR3, the DNA is TGCAGCGTTGAAGCGGGGTGGGGAATGAACACTGAAGCTTTCTTT. This codes for CSVEAGWGMNTEAFF.

The gene calls are TRBV11-2 and TRBJ2-7, with 9 bases identical to TRBD2. The CDR3 is 15 residues long. From germline, CDR1 is SGHAT and CDR2 FQNNGV. With V trimmed by 0 bases and J by 6 bases, 6 bases remained unmatched. CDR3 bases: TGTGCCAGCAGCTTAGATGCGGGAGGGCTCGCCGAGCAGTACTTC. It is translated as CASSLDAGGLAEQYF. The full variable domain, with the rest looked up from reference TRBV11-2 and TRBJ2-7, is EAGVAQSPRYKIIEKRQSVAFWCNPISGHATLYWYQQILGQGPKLLIQFQNNGVVDDSQLPKDRFSAERLKGVDSTLKIQPAKLEDSAVYLCASSLDAGGLAEQYFGPGTRLTVT.

The chain carries TRBV12-3 or TRBV12-4 and TRBJ2-7; D may be TRBD2 (6 bases). This CDR3 contains 15 residues. Trimming removed 7 bases from V and 0 bases from J, with 16 bases in between. The chain's CDR3 is CASIDGRDFSYEQYF. CDR3 DNA: TGTGCCAGCATCGACGGAAGGGACTTCTCCTACGAGCAGTACTTC.

In the case of this clonotype: This may come from a read error, since a much larger clone is one base off. The rearrangement uses TRBV29-1 and TRBJ2-5; D is uncertain. Per the germline V gene, CDR1 is SQVTM and CDR2 is ANQGSEA. The CDR3 is 12 residues long. The CDR3 here is CSVSGEEEIQYF. As DNA, the CDR3 is TGCAGCGTTTCAGGAGAAGAAGAGATCCAGTACTTC.

The gene calls are TRBV6-5 and TRBJ1-1, with TRBD1 as a possible D gene (6 bases). Per the germline V gene, CDR1 is MNHEY and CDR2 is SVGAGI. CDR3 length: 15 amino acids. Trimming removed 8 bases from V and 1 base from J, with 17 bases in between. The CDR3 loop is CASVRGGGKNTEAFF. CDR3 sequence (DNA): TGTGCCAGCGTAAGGGGTGGGGGCAAGAACACTGAAGCTTTCTTT.

At least ten counts were recorded for this clonotype. V usage is TRBV29-1 and J usage is TRBJ2-3, with D possibly matching TRBD2 (6 bases). From germline, CDR1 is SQVTM and CDR2 ANQGSEA. The germline V and J ends were trimmed by 7 bases and 5 bases, with 16 bases remaining between them. CDR3 length: 13 amino acids. CDR3 loop: CSGEGGSGDTQYF. The CDR3 DNA follows: TGCAGCGGAGAGGGAGGATCAGGAGATACGCAGTATTTT.

This clonotype was counted between two and nine times. The J gene is TRBJ2-7, the V gene TRBV6-1, with 9 bases matching TRBD1. Germline assignment: CDR1 MNHNS and CDR2 SASEGT. The V and J ends lost 8 bases and 2 bases, in that order; junction bases with no gene match: 10. CDR3 length: 15 residues. This CDR3 is CASPDPGTGTYEQYF. CDR3 DNA sequence: TGTGCCAGCCCAGACCCCGGGACAGGGACCTACGAGCAGTACTTC.

As concerns this clonotype: A much larger clone is a single base away; this may be a read error. The chain links TRBV6-2 or TRBV6-3 to TRBJ2-7, with a tentative D call TRBD2 (8 bases). The CDR3 is 20 amino acids. V was pared by 0 bases and J by 1 base, with 25 bases between. Germline V CDR1 and CDR2: MNHEY, SVGEGT. CDR3 sequence reads: CASSYSPGQGGLGVSYEQYF. The CDR3 nucleotides read TGTGCCAGCAGTTACTCTCCCGGGCAGGGGGGACTAGGGGTTTCCTACGAGCAGTACTTC.

The V call is TRBV11-2, the J call TRBJ2-3; D tentatively fits TRBD1 or TRBD2 (6 bases each). CDR1 and CDR2 from the germline V gene are SGHAT and FQNNGV. There are 16 residues in the CDR3. V was trimmed by 1 base and J by 1 base, leaving 12 bases between them. The CDR3 DNA sequence: TGTGCCAGCAGCTTAGTTTCGGAGGGGGGCACAGATACGCAGTATTTT. This translates into CASSLVSEGGTDTQYF.

The sample holds many counts of this clonotype. V usage is TRBV12-3 or TRBV12-4 and J usage is TRBJ2-5, with D unresolved. V lost 1 base, J lost 10 bases, and 10 bases lay in between. This CDR3 has 12 residues. CDR3 in DNA: TGTGCCAGCAGTTTAGGAGAAGTCGGCCAGTACTTC. Encoded protein: CASSLGEVGQYF.

In regard to this clonotype: A read error may produce the germline difference seen at one junction end. The chain links TRBV29-1 to TRBJ2-3; 8 bases are a match to TRBD2. This CDR3 has 14 residues. Germline CDR1 SQVTM, CDR2 ANQGSEA. The CDR3 nucleotides are TGCAGTGTTGTGATAGCGGGAAGCATAGATACGCAGTATTTT. Protein sequence: CSVVIAGSIDTQYF.

The chain uses TRBV5-5 and TRBJ1-1, with 10 bases matching TRBD1. This CDR3 contains 16 residues. J gave up 12 bases and V 1 base, and 15 bases lay outside the gene matches. Germline V gene data show CDR1 as SGHKS and CDR2 as YYEKEE (reference sequence). The CDR3 region is CASSLRRQGAILRTFF. The CDR3 DNA reads as TGTGCCAGCAGCTTGCGTCGACAGGGGGCCATTCTAAGAACTTTCTTT.

On this clonotype itself: The final CDR3 position lacks the conserved phenylalanine or tryptophan, pointing to a likely read error. The chain couples TRBV7-3 to TRBJ2-7; D may be TRBD1 or TRBD2 (5 bases each). V lost 5 bases and J 6 bases, leaving 23 bases between the germline ends. Germline assignment: CDR1 SGHTA and CDR2 FQGTGA. The CDR3 is 16 amino acids. CDR3 in amino acids: CASSHTGRGPPGEQYC. The CDR3 coding sequence is TGTGCCAGCAGCCACACCGGTAGGGGACCACCAGGCGAGCAGTACTGC.

About this clonotype: As the CDR3 is not closed by the conserved phenylalanine or tryptophan, this likely results from a read error. The chain has TRBV29-1 and TRBJ1-2; unclear D gene. Germline V gives CDR1 SQVTM, CDR2 ANQGSEA. This CDR3 is built from 14 residues. V gave up 4 bases and J gave up 2 bases, with 14 bases separating them. The CDR3 sequence: CSVVPMMDNYGYTL. The CDR3 region has the DNA TGCAGCGTTGTCCCCATGATGGACAACTATGGCTACACCCTC.

The chain combines TRBV6-5 with TRBJ1-3; D is ambiguous. The germline V gene has CDR1 MNHEY and CDR2 SVGAGI. This CDR3 contains 13 residues. V was shortened by 6 bases and J by 4 bases, with 10 bases between the two germline ends. The CDR3 here is CASREPGGNTIYF. DNA for the CDR3: TGTGCCAGCAGGGAACCTGGGGGAAACACCATATATTTT.

The V call is TRBV6-2 or TRBV6-3, the J call TRBJ1-2; D may be TRBD1 (6 bases). Germline CDR1 MNHEY, CDR2 SVGEGT. The CDR3 runs 13 residues. V lost 6 bases and J 10 bases, leaving 18 bases between the germline ends. In nucleotides, the CDR3 is TGTGCCAGCAGAGTACAGGGAGGAGATGACTACACCTTC. Amino acids: CASRVQGGDDYTF.

This clonotype was counted a few times. This sequence joins TRBV5-6 and TRBJ2-7; D possibly corresponds to TRBD2 (6 bases). CDR3 length: 15 amino acids. Germline V gene lookup returns CDR1 SGHDT and CDR2 YYEEEE. V shed 4 bases and J shed 0 bases, with 14 bases lying between them. This CDR3 is CASSLRSTSSYEQYF. DNA for the CDR3: TGTGCCAGCAGCCTCCGCTCGACTAGCTCCTACGAGCAGTACTTC.

This clonotype was seen only a few times. V usage is TRBV6-5 and J usage is TRBJ2-7, with D perhaps matching TRBD2 (5 bases). Trimming left V 0 bases short and J 0 bases short, with 15 bases between. The germline V gene encodes CDR1 MNHEY and CDR2 SVGAGI. CDR3 length equals 17 residues. Here the CDR3 reads CASSYSLAGTTSYEQYF. The CDR3 coding sequence is TGTGCCAGCAGTTACTCTCTCGCGGGCACTACCTCCTACGAGCAGTACTTC.

V usage is TRBV4-2 and J usage is TRBJ2-3, with TRBD1 matching 7 bases. Trimming took 7 bases from V and 2 from J; bases not matched to a gene: 6. Germline V lookup: CDR1 LGHNA, CDR2 YNFKEQ. The CDR3 sequence is 14 residues long. CDR3 amino acids: CASNPGQNTDTQYF. Here the CDR3 DNA reads TGTGCCAGCAACCCGGGACAGAACACAGATACGCAGTATTTT.

On this clonotype: One junction end disagrees with the germline gene, perhaps due to a read error. The J gene is TRBJ2-1, the V gene TRBV11-2; D is ambiguous. CDR3 size: 11 residues. Germline V CDR1 and CDR2: SGHAT, FQNNGV. The CDR3 loop reads CPSSHGYEQFF. CDR3 DNA: TGTCCCAGCAGCCATGGGTATGAGCAGTTCTTC.

Remarks on this clonotype: At one of its ends the junction is not consistent with the germline gene, which may arise from a read error. The chain combines TRBV2 with TRBJ2-1; D is perhaps TRBD2 (6 bases). The CDR3 is 13 amino acids. CDR1 is SNHLY, CDR2 FYNNEI, per germline. CDR3 amino acids: CASSLDRWRVKHF. DNA of the CDR3: TGTGCCAGCAGTCTTGATCGTTGGAGGGTGAAGCACTTC.

The table lists this clonotype with a count of one. Because it lacks the conserved phenylalanine or tryptophan at the end, this CDR3 is likely a read error. The chain couples TRBV11-2 to TRBJ2-7, with a weak D call TRBD1 (5 bases). This CDR3 contains 14 residues. Germline V gives CDR1 SGHAT, CDR2 FQNNGV. The CDR3 nucleotides read TGTGTCAGCAGCTTACGCAGGGCCTCCTACGAGCAGTACCTC. It is translated as CVSSLRRASYEQYL.

The chain combines TRBV11-2 with TRBJ2-1; D is possibly TRBD2 (5 bases). The CDR3 spans 16 residues. CDR1 is SGHAT and CDR2 is FQNNGV in the germline V gene. The ends were cut back, 5 bases at V and 10 bases at J, with 24 bases in the middle. The CDR3 loop is CASSPRGRAGGGEQFF. Here the CDR3 DNA reads TGTGCCAGCAGCCCACGAGGAAGAGCAGGAGGAGGCGAGCAGTTCTTC.